One sample yielded the 24 T cell receptor beta chains listed below, sequenced in a study of T cells in Graves' hyperthyroidism and ophthalmopathy. TCR beta CDR3 region amplification was performed from RNA transcripts. When the TCR CDR3 underwent first-round RT-PCR, the HTBI primer set was used. In TCRdb, the multiplex PCR reads were re-called with MiXCR into one record per CDR3 protein. The table has 250,000 to 350,000 distinct CDR3 sequences, roughly 22% seen once; the top ten hold around 64%. Sequencing input: blood. These receptors originate from a man between 25 and 39 years old with Graves' ophthalmopathy.

This clonotype has ten or more counts. CDR3 loop: CSARDWRGAQYGYTF. The CDR3 DNA follows: TGCAGTGCTAGAGATTGGCGCGGGGCGCAATATGGCTACACCTTC. J is TRBJ1-2 and V is TRBV20-1; a weak D match, TRBD1 (5 bases). Germline V gene lookup returns CDR1 DFQATT and CDR2 SNEGSKA (reference sequence). The CDR3 consists of 15 residues. Trimming removed 0 bases at V and 5 bases at J, with 16 bases between.

The table lists this clonotype with a few counts. V and J are TRBV6-1 and TRBJ1-5; D remains unclear. CDR3 length: 14 amino acids. The V end was cut by 8 bases, the J end by 0 bases, with 11 bases between. Looked up from germline, CDR1 is MNHNS and CDR2 is SASEGT. CDR3 region: CASGSRNSNQPQHF. As DNA, the CDR3 is TGTGCCAGCGGATCGCGGAATAGCAATCAGCCCCAGCATTTT.

Only a few counts were recorded for this clonotype. The CDR3 DNA reads as TGTGCCACCAGCAAAGACAGGGGGCGTAGGAATGAGCAGTTCTTC. Its protein product is CATSKDRGRRNEQFF. V usage is TRBV15 and J usage is TRBJ2-1, with 10 bases that match TRBD1. The length of the CDR3 is 15 residues. V lost 4 bases and J lost 7; bases outside the gene matches: 7. Germline V lookup: CDR1 LNHNV, CDR2 YYDKDF (reference sequence).

Only a few counts were recorded for this clonotype. The J gene is TRBJ2-4, the V gene TRBV28, with a weak D call TRBD2 (5 bases). V dropped 7 bases and J dropped 0 bases, with 22 bases sitting between them. The germline V gene encodes CDR1 MDHEN and CDR2 SYDVKM. This CDR3 comprises 18 residues. For the CDR3, the DNA is TGTGCCAGCACCCAAAGAGGGTTTGGAATCGTAGCCAAAAACATTCAGTACTTC. It translates to CASTQRGFGIVAKNIQYF.

In this sample, this clonotype turned up a few times. The chain uses TRBV9 and TRBJ2-1; possible D gene TRBD2, 6 bases. From germline, CDR1 is SGDLS and CDR2 YYNGEE. CDR3 size: 14 residues. Trimming shortened V by 0 bases and J by 8 bases, and 12 bases separated the two germline ends. The CDR3 reads CASSVEEGRDEQFF. The DNA for the CDR3 is TGTGCCAGCAGCGTAGAGGAGGGACGGGATGAGCAGTTCTTC.

This clonotype was seen many times. The rearrangement links TRBV20-1 to TRBJ2-7, with 12 bases aligning to TRBD2. CDR1 and CDR2 (germline): DFQATT, SNEGSKA (reference sequence). The length of the CDR3 is 15 residues. The V gene end was trimmed by 6 bases and the J gene end by 2 bases; junction bases not matched to a gene: 8. The chain's CDR3 is CSAKSPSGRAYEQYF. In DNA form, the CDR3 reads TGCAGTGCGAAGAGCCCTAGCGGGAGGGCCTACGAGCAGTACTTC.

This rearrangement joins TRBV28 to TRBJ2-3, with unresolved D. Germline lookup yields CDR1 MDHEN and CDR2 SYDVKM. The CDR3 covers 17 residues. The V end was cut by 4 bases, the J end by 2 bases, with 19 bases between. CDR3 sequence reads: CASSSYGDSDLTDTQYF. For the CDR3, the DNA is TGTGCCAGCAGTTCCTATGGTGACTCGGACCTCACAGATACGCAGTATTTT.

This clonotype was detected many times. The V gene is TRBV20-1, the J gene TRBJ1-1, with D possibly TRBD1 on 5 matching bases. Trimming took off 2 bases at V and 5 bases at J, with 18 bases between the two ends. Per germline, CDR1 DFQATT and CDR2 SNEGSKA (reference sequence). The CDR3 consists of 15 residues. The CDR3 DNA follows: TGCAGTGCTAGATATGTCCCCGGGGGATGGACTGAAGCTTTCTTT. Translated: CSARYVPGGWTEAFF.

The chain links TRBV20-1 to TRBJ2-5; tentative D call: TRBD2 (6 bases). V shed 6 bases and J shed 7 bases, with 15 bases lying between them. Germline CDR1 and CDR2: DFQATT and SNEGSKA (reference sequence). This CDR3 spans 12 amino acids. This CDR3 is CSATTVGGTQYF. Written as DNA, the CDR3 is TGCAGTGCGACGACAGTCGGGGGGACCCAGTACTTC.

This clonotype has more than one count but fewer than ten. The chain uses TRBV20-1 and TRBJ2-1; TRBD2 matches 9 bases. J was trimmed by 8 bases and V by 6 bases; bases with no gene match: 5. The CDR3 consists of 12 residues. Germline CDR1 reads DFQATT; CDR2 reads SNEGSKA (reference sequence). DNA for the CDR3: TGCAGTGCAGTCGGGACTAGCTATGAGCAGTTCTTC. This sequence encodes CSAVGTSYEQFF.

This clonotype was found many times. V and J are TRBV10-3 and TRBJ1-5; D not resolved. The germline CDR1 and CDR2 sequences are ENHRY and SYGVKD. V lost 2 bases and J 6 bases, leaving 11 bases between the germline ends. The CDR3 length is 14 residues. The CDR3 is CAISEMKAAQPQHF. CDR3 in DNA: TGTGCCATCAGTGAGATGAAAGCTGCTCAGCCCCAGCATTTT.

The genes are TRBV13 and TRBJ2-1; 7 bases agree with TRBD2. The V gene's germline CDR1 is PRHDT and CDR2 FYEKMQ (reference sequence). J gave up 6 bases and V 5 bases, and 10 bases lay outside the gene matches. The CDR3 length is 15 residues. The DNA for the CDR3 is TGTGCCAGCAGCCCAAAGCGGGGTGAGGGCAATGAGCAGTTCTTC. It yields the protein CASSPKRGEGNEQFF.

This chain joins TRBV3-1 and TRBJ2-3; D not resolved. The V and J ends lost 5 bases and 2 bases respectively, with 5 bases between them. Germline V lookup: CDR1 LGHDT, CDR2 YNNKEL (reference sequence). The CDR3 sequence is 12 residues long. The CDR3 sequence is CASSYSTDTQYF. The CDR3 DNA reads as TGTGCCAGCAGCTATTCCACAGATACGCAGTATTTT.

This rearrangement joins TRBV12-3 or TRBV12-4 to TRBJ2-7, with TRBD1 matching 7 bases. V shed 6 bases, J shed 2 bases, and the junction held 10 bases outside the gene matches. This CDR3 spans 15 amino acids. The CDR3 DNA is TGTGCCAGCAGGAAGACAGGGATCCCCACCTACGAGCAGTACTTC. This sequence encodes CASRKTGIPTYEQYF.

Regarding this clonotype: This may stem from a read error, because a much larger clone lies one nucleotide away. This sequence joins TRBV28 and TRBJ1-2; unclear D gene. The V end lost 8 bases, the J end lost 3 bases, and 13 bases lay between the germline ends. The CDR3 has 13 amino acids. Germline V lookup: CDR1 MDHEN, CDR2 SYDVKM. The chain's CDR3 is CASRPGVHYGYTF. In DNA, the CDR3 is TGTGCCAGCCGTCCCGGGGTACACTATGGCTACACCTTC.

This clonotype was observed many times. The V call is TRBV11-2, the J call TRBJ2-7, with TRBD2 matching 12 bases. CDR3 length equals 16 residues. J lost 1 base, V lost 5 bases, and 6 bases had no gene match. Germline lookup yields CDR1 SGHAT and CDR2 FQNNGV. CDR3 nucleotides: TGTGCCAGCAGCCGACGACTAGCGGGAGTGTCCTACGAGCAGTACTTC. Amino acids: CASSRRLAGVSYEQYF.

This clonotype occurred many times. The CDR3 loop reads CASSFGPSSYNEQFF. CDR3 DNA sequence: TGTGCCAGCAGCTTCGGCCCTAGCTCCTACAATGAGCAGTTCTTC. This sequence joins TRBV11-3 and TRBJ2-1; D unresolved. V was pared by 3 bases and J by 0 bases, with 9 bases between. CDR3 length equals 15 residues. Germline assignment: CDR1 SGHNT and CDR2 YENEEA.

The table lists this clonotype with many counts. The rearrangement links TRBV20-1 to TRBJ1-5, with D possibly matching TRBD1 (6 bases). The CDR3 has 14 residues. V dropped 6 bases and J dropped 7 bases, with 19 bases sitting between them. Germline V gene data show CDR1 as DFQATT and CDR2 as SNEGSKA (reference sequence). DNA for the CDR3: TGCAGTGCGACCCAGAGCACAGGGCTACAGCCCCAGCATTTT. Translation: CSATQSTGLQPQHF.

There are a few counts of this clonotype. The V call is TRBV12-3 or TRBV12-4, the J call TRBJ2-1; 8 bases agree with TRBD1. Trimming removed 10 bases from V and 4 bases from J; junction bases left unmatched: 9. This CDR3 spans 14 amino acids. As DNA, the CDR3 is TGTGCCATCCCTACAGGGGGTATTTACAATGAGCAGTTCTTC. Translated: CAIPTGGIYNEQFF.

This clonotype occurred a few times. The rearrangement uses TRBV5-1 and TRBJ2-2; the D is unclear. Germline CDR1 and CDR2: SGHRS and YFSETQ. The CDR3 has 14 residues. V lost 1 base to trimming and J lost 4 bases, with 8 bases between them. The CDR3 is CASSLQGITGELFF. DNA of the CDR3: TGCGCCAGCAGCTTGCAAGGGATCACCGGGGAGCTGTTTTTT.

The J gene is TRBJ2-4, the V gene TRBV6-1; either TRBD1 or TRBD2 may supply D (5 bases each). This CDR3 has 14 residues. Trimming left V 6 bases short and J 1 base short, with 10 bases between. Germline values: CDR1 MNHNS, CDR2 SASEGT. The CDR3 spells CASRRDAAKNIQYF. The CDR3 DNA reads as TGTGCCAGCAGACGGGACGCCGCCAAAAACATTCAGTACTTC.

Written as DNA, the CDR3 is TGCAGTGCTAGGGTTGGGGTGGGGGGGACTAGGGATGAGCAGTTCTTC. It yields the protein CSARVGVGGTRDEQFF. The chain uses TRBV20-1 and TRBJ2-1; 8 nucleotides agree with TRBD2. The CDR3 length is 16 residues. Germline CDR1 DFQATT, CDR2 SNEGSKA (reference sequence). The ends lost 3 bases at V and 8 bases at J; junction bases unmatched: 15.

The chain employs TRBV7-6 and TRBJ2-7; 12 bases are shared with TRBD1. The V gene end was trimmed by 0 bases and the J gene end by 5 bases; junction bases not matched to a gene: 8. In germline, CDR1 is SGHVS, CDR2 FNYEAQ. This CDR3 spans 17 amino acids. The CDR3 here is CASSLAGTGGLGHEQYF. The CDR3 nucleotides are TGTGCCAGCAGCTTAGCTGGGACAGGGGGCCTTGGACACGAGCAGTACTTC. Filled out from reference TRBV7-6 and TRBJ2-7, the complete variable domain reads GAGVSQSPRYKVTKRGQDVALRCDPISGHVSLYWYRQALGQGPEFLTYFNYEAQQDKSGLPNDRFSAERPEGSISTLTIQRTEQRDSAMYRCASSLAGTGGLGHEQYFGPGTRLTVT.

This clonotype was detected ten times or more. The chain employs TRBV11-2 and TRBJ2-1; 9 nucleotides line up with TRBD2. The germline V gene has CDR1 SGHAT and CDR2 FQNNGV. This CDR3 is 16 amino acids long. After removal of 4 bases from V and 6 bases from J, the junction contained 10 bases not matched to a gene. The CDR3 DNA reads as TGTGCCAGCAGCTCGATGCGGGAGGGCCTACGCAATGAGCAGTTCTTC. It yields the protein CASSSMREGLRNEQFF.